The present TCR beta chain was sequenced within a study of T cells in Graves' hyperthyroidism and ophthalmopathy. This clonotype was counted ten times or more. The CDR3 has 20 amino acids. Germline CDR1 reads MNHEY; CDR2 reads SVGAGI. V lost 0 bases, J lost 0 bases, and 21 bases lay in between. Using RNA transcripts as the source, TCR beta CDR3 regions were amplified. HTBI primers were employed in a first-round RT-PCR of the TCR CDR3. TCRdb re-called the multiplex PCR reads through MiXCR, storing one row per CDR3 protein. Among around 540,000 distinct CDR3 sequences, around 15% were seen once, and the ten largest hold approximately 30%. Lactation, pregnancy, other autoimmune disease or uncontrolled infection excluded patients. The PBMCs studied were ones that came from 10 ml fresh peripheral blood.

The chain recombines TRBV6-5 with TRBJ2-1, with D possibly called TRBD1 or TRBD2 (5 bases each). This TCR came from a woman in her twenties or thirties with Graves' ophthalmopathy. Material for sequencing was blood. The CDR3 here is CASSYSLGVLGPSSYNEQFF. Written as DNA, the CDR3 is TGTGCCAGCAGTTACTCACTAGGGGTCCTGGGCCCTAGCTCCTACAATGAGCAGTTCTTC.